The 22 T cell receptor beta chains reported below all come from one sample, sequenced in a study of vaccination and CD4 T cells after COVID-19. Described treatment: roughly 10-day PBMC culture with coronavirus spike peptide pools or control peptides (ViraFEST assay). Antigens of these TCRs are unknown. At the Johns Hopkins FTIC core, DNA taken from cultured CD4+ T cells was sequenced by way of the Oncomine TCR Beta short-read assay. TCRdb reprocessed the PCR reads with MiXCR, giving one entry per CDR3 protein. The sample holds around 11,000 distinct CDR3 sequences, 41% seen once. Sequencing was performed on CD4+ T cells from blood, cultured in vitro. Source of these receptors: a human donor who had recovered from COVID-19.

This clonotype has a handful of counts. The DNA for the CDR3 is TGTGCCAGCAGTTTTTTACAGGGAAAATCACCCCTCCACTTT. It specifies CASSFLQGKSPLHF. V gene TRBV27 combines with J gene TRBJ1-6; TRBD1 is a possible D gene (6 bases). V lost 3 bases and J lost 10, with 13 bases in between. Germline V gene lookup returns CDR1 MNHEY and CDR2 SMNVEV (reference sequence). The CDR3 runs to 14 residues.

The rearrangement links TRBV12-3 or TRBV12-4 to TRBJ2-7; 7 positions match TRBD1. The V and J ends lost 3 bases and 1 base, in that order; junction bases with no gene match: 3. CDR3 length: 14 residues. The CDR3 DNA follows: TGTGCCAGCAGTTTTCAGGGGGTTTCCTACGAGCAGTACTTC. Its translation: CASSFQGVSYEQYF.

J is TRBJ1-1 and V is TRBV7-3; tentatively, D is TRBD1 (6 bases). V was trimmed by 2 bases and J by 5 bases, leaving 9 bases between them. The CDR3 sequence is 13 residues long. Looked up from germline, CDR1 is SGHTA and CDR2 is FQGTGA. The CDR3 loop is CASSLGGGTEAFF. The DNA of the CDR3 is TGTGCCAGCAGCTTAGGAGGGGGTACTGAAGCTTTCTTT.

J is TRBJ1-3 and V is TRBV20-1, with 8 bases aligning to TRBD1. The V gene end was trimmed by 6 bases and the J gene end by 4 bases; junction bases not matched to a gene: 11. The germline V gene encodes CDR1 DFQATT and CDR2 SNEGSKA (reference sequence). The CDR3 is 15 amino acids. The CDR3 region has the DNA TGCAGTGCCGACATAGGACAGGGATCAGGAAACACCATATATTTT. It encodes CSADIGQGSGNTIYF.

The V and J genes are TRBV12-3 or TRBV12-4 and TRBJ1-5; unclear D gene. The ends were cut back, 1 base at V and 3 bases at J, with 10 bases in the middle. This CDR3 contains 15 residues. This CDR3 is CASSLDLPDNQPQHF. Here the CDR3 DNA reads TGTGCCAGCAGTTTAGATCTCCCCGACAATCAGCCCCAGCATTTT.

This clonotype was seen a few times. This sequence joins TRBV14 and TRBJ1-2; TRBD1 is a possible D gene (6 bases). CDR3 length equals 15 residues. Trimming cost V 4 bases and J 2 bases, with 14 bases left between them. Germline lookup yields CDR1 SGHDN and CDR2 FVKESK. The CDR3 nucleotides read TGTGCCAGCAGCCTAGGATGGCAGGGGAACTATGGCTACACCTTC. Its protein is CASSLGWQGNYGYTF.

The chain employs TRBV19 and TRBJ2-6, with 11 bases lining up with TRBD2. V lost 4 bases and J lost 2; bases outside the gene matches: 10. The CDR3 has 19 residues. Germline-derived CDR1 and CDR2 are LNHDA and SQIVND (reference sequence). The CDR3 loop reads CASSTTAYSGRAGANVLTF. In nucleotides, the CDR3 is TGTGCCAGTAGTACCACAGCGTATAGCGGGAGGGCTGGGGCCAACGTCCTGACTTTC.

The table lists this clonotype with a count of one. The chain's CDR3 is CASSTQGVAGASDTQYF. The CDR3 DNA reads TGTGCCAGCAGTACCCAGGGGGTAGCGGGAGCATCCGATACGCAGTATTTT. The chain employs TRBV6-1 and TRBJ2-3; 9 nucleotides agree with TRBD2. Trimming removed 5 bases from V and 6 bases from J; junction bases left unmatched: 15. The CDR3 has 17 residues. Germline assignment: CDR1 MNHNS and CDR2 SASEGT.

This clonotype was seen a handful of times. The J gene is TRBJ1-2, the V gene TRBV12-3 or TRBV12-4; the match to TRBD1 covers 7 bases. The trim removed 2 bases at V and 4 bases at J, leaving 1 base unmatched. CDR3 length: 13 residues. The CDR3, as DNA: TGTGCCAGCAGTTTACAGGGGGTCTATGGCTACACCTTC. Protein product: CASSLQGVYGYTF.

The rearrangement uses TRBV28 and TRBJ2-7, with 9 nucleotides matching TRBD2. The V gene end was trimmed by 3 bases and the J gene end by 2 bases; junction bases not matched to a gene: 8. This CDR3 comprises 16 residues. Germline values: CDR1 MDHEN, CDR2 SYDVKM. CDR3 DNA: TGTGCCAGCAGTTTGGCAGCGGGGGGAACGACCTACGAGCAGTACTTC. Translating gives CASSLAAGGTTYEQYF.

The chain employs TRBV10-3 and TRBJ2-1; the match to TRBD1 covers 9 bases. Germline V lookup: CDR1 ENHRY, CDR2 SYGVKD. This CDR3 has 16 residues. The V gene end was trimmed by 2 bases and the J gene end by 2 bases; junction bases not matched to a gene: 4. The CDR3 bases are TGTGCCATCAGTGAGGGGGGACAGGGAACCTACAATGAGCAGTTCTTC. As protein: CAISEGGQGTYNEQFF.

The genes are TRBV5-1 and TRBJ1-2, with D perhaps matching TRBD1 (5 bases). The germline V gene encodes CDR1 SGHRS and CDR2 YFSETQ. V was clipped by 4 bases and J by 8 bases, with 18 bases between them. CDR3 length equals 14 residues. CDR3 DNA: TGCGCCAGCAGCCAGGGACGGGCGGTAGTAGGCTACACCTTC. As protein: CASSQGRAVVGYTF.

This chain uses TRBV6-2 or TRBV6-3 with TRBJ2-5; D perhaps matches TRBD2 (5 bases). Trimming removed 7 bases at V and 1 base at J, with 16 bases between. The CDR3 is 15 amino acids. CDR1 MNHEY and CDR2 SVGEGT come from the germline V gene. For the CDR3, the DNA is TGTGCCAGCACCTCCCCAGGAGCGGTCCAAGAGACCCAGTACTTC. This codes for CASTSPGAVQETQYF.

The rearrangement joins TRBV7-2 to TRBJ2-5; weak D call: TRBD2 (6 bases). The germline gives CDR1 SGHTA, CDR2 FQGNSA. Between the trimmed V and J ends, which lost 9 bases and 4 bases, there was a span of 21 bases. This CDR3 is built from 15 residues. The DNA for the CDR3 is TGTGCCAGTCAAGGCGGGGCCTACCGGCCAGAGACCCAGTACTTC. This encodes CASQGGAYRPETQYF.

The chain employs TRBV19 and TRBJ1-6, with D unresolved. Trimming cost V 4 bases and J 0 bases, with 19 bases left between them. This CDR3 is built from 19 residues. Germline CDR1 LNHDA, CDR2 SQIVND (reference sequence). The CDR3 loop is CASSKRPGTSSSYNSPLHF. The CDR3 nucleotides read TGTGCCAGTAGTAAGCGGCCAGGAACCTCGAGCTCCTATAATTCACCCCTCCACTTT. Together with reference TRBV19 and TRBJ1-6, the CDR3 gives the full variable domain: DGGITQSPKYLFRKEGQNVTLSCEQNLNHDAMYWYRQDPGQGLRLIYYSQIVNDFQKGDIAEGYSVSREKKESFPLTVTSAQKNPTAFYLCASSKRPGTSSSYNSPLHFGNGTRLTVT.

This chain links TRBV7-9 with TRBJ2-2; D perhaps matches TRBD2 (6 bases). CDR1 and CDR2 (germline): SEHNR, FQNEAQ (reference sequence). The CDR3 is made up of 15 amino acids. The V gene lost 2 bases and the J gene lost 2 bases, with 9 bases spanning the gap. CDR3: CASSLRRANTGELFF. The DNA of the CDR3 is TGTGCCAGCAGCTTACGGAGGGCAAACACCGGGGAGCTGTTTTTT.

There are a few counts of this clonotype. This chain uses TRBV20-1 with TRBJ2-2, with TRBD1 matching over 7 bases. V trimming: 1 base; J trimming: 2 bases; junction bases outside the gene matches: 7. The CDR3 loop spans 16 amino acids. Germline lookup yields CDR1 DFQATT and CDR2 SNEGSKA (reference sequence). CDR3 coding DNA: TGCAGTGCTAGAGGAGGGAACAGGGGTAACACCGGGGAGCTGTTTTTT. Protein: CSARGGNRGNTGELFF.

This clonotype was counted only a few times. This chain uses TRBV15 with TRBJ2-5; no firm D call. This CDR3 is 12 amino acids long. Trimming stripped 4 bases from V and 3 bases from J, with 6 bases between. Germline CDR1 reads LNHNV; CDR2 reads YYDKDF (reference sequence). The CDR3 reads CATSKREETQYF. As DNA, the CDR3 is TGTGCCACCAGCAAAAGGGAAGAGACCCAGTACTTC.

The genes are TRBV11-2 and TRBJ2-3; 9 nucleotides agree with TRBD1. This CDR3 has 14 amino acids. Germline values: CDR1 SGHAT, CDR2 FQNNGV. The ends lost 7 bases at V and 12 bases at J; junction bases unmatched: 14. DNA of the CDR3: TGTGCCAGCACTTCCACAGGGGGGACAGGGCGACAGTATTTT. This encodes CASTSTGGTGRQYF.

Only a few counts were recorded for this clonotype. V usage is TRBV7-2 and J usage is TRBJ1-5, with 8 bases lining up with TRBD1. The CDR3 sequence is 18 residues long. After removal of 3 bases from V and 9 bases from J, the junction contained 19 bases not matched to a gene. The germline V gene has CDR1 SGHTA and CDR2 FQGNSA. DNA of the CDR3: TGTGCCAGCAGCTTTGGGCCTTTTGGGGGACAGGCTCCATCGCCCCAGCATTTT. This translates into CASSFGPFGGQAPSPQHF.

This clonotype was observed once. CDR3 sequence reads: CASHYTGGEQYF. The CDR3 DNA follows: TGTGCCAGCCACTACACTGGCGGGGAGCAGTACTTC. The rearrangement uses TRBV28 and TRBJ2-7, with D possibly being TRBD2 (5 bases). The ends were cut back, 8 bases at V and 7 bases at J, with 15 bases in the middle. Per the germline V gene, CDR1 is MDHEN and CDR2 is SYDVKM. CDR3 length equals 12 residues.

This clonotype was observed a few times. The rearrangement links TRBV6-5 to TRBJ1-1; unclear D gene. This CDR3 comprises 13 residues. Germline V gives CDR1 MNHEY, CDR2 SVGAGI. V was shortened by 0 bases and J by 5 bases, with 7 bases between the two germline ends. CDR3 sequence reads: CASSYSIGTEAFF. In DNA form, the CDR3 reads TGTGCCAGCAGTTACTCGATTGGGACTGAAGCTTTCTTT.